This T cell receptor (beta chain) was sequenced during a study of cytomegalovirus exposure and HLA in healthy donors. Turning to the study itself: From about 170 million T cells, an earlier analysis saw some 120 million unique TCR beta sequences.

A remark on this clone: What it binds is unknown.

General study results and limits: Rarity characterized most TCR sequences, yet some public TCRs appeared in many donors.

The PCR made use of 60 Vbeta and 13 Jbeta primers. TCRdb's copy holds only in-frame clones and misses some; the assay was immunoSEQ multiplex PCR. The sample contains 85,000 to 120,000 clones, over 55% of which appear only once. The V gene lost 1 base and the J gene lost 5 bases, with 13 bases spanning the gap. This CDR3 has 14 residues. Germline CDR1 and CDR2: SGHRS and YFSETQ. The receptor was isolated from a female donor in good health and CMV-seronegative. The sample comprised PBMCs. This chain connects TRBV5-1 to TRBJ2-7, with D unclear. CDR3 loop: CASSLSGPQNEQYF. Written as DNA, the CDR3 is TGCGCCAGCAGCTTGAGTGGGCCTCAAAACGAGCAGTACTTC.